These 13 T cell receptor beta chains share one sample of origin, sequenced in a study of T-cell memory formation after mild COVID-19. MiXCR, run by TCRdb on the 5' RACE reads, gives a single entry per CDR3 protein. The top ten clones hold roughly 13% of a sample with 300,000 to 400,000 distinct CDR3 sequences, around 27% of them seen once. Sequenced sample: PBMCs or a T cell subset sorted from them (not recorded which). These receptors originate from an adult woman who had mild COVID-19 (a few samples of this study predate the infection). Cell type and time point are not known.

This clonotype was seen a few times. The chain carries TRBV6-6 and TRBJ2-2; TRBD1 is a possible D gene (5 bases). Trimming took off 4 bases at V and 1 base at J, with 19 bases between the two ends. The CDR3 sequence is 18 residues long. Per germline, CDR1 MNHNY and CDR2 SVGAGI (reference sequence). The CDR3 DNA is TGTGCCAGCAGTTCCCAAACGGACATCCCCTTGAACACCGGGGAGCTGTTTTTT. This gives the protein CASSSQTDIPLNTGELFF.

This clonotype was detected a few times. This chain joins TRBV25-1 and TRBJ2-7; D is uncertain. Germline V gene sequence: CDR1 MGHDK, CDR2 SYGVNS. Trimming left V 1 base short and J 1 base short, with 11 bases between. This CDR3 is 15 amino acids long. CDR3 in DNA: TGTGCCAGCAGTGAATCTATAGCTTTATCCTACGAGCAGTACTTC. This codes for CASSESIALSYEQYF.

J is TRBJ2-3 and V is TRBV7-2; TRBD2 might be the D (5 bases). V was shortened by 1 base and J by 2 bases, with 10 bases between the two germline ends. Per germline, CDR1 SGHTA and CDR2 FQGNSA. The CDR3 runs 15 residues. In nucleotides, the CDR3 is TGTGCCAGCAGCTTAGAAGAGGGATTCACAGATACGCAGTATTTT. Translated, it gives CASSLEEGFTDTQYF.

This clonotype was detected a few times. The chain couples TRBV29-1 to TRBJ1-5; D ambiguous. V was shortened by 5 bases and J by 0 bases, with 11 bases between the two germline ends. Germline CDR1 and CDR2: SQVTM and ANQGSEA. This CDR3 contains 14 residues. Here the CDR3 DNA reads TGCAGCGTTTCAGGTGATTATAGCAATCAGCCCCAGCATTTT. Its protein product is CSVSGDYSNQPQHF.

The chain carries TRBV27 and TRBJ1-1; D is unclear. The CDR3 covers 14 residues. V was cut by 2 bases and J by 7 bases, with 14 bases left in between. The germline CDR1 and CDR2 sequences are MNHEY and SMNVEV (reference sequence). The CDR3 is CASSLVPKTVEAFF. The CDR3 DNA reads TGTGCCAGCAGTTTAGTTCCTAAAACGGTTGAAGCTTTCTTT.

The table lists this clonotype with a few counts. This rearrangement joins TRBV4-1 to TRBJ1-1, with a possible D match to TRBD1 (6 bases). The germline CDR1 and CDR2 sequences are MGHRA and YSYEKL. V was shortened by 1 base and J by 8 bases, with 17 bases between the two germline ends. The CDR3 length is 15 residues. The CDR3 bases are TGCGCCAGCAGCCAAGGGGTTACAGGGTGGGTAGAAGCTTTCTTT. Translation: CASSQGVTGWVEAFF.

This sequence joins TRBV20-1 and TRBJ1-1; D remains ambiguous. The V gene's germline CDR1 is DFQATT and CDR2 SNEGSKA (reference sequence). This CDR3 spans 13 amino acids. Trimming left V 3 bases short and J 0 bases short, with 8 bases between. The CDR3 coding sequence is TGCAGTGCTAGTCGCTCTCTGAACACTGAAGCTTTCTTT. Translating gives CSASRSLNTEAFF.

CDR3: CASSPRSGGPYNEQFF. CDR3 DNA sequence: TGTGCCAGCTCACCCCGTAGCGGGGGGCCCTACAATGAGCAGTTCTTC. This chain connects TRBV18 to TRBJ2-1; 10 bases fit TRBD2. Germline trimming cut 3 bases from V and 2 bases from J; bases unmatched to any gene: 4. CDR1 is KGHSH and CDR2 is LQKENI in the germline V gene. The CDR3 has 16 amino acids.

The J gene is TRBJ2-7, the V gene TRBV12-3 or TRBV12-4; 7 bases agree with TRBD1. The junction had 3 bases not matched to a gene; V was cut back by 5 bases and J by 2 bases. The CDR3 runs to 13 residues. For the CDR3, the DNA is TGTGCCAGCAGTGACAGGGTCGCCTACGAGCAGTACTTC. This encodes CASSDRVAYEQYF.

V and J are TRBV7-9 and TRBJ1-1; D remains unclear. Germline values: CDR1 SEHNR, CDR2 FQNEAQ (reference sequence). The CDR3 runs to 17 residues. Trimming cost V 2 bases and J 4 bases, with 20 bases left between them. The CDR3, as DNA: TGTGCCAGCAGCTTATGGCCGGATACCCAGTCTAGCACTGAAGCTTTCTTT. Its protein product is CASSLWPDTQSSTEAFF.

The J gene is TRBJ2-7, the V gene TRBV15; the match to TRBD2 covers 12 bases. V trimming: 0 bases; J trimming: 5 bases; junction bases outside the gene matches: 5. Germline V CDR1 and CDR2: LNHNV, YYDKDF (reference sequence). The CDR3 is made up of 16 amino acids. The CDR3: CATSRERPSGGDEQYF. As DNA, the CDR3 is TGTGCCACCAGCAGAGAACGGCCTAGCGGGGGGGACGAGCAGTACTTC.

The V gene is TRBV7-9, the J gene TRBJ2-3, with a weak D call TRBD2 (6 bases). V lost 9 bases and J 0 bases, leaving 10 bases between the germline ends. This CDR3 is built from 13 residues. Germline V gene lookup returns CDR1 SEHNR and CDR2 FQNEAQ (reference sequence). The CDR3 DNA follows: TGTGCCAGTGGACTACGGAGCACAGATACGCAGTATTTT. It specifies CASGLRSTDTQYF.

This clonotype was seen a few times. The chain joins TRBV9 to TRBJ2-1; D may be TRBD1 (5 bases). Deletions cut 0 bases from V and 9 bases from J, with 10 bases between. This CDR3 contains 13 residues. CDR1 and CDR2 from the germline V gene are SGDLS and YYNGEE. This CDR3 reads CASSVAGYGEQFF. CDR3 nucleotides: TGTGCCAGCAGCGTAGCAGGGTATGGTGAGCAGTTCTTC.